This TCR beta chain was recorded in a study of blood T cell repertoires in COVID-19. A remark on this clone: Other DNA sequences of this sample code for an identical CDR3.

As processed by the authors: Reference gene primer amplification yielded estimated nucleated cell counts. The repertoire was sequenced with immunoSEQ multiplex PCR; TCRdb's copy has only in-frame clones and lacks some. The DNA gave D and trimming, while V, J and clone size come from that table. The repertoire holds about 160,000 clones, with 80% to 90% as singletons. Trimming removed 1 base from V and 7 bases from J; junction bases left unmatched: 1. Germline loops: CDR1 LGHDT, CDR2 YNNKEL (reference sequence). The CDR3 spans 14 residues. Enrolled through a virtual design, the participants were between roughly 18 and 89 years of age and came from fewer than 30 US areas.

The rearrangement uses TRBV3-1 (or the pseudogene TRBV3-2) and TRBJ1-6; TRBD1 aligns across 7 bases. Sequencing was done on a sample of PBMCs or T cells enriched from blood (not recorded which). This clonotype was sampled from a man in his fifties or sixties who had recovered from COVID-19. The CDR3 DNA sequence: TGTGCCAGCAGCCAAGTACAGGGGAATTCACCCCTCCACTTT. This sequence encodes CASSQVQGNSPLHF.